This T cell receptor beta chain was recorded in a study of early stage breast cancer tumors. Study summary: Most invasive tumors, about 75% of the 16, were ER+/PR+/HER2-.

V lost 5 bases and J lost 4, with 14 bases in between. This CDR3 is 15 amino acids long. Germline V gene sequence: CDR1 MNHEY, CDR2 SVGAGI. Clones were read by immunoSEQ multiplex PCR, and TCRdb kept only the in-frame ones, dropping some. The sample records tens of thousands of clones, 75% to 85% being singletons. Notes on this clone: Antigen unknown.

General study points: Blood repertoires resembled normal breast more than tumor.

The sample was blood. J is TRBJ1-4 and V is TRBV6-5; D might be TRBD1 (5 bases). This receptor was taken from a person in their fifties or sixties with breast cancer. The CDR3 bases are TGTGCCAGCAGTGCAACCGGGACCCTTAATGAAAAACTGTTTTTT. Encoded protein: CASSATGTLNEKLFF.